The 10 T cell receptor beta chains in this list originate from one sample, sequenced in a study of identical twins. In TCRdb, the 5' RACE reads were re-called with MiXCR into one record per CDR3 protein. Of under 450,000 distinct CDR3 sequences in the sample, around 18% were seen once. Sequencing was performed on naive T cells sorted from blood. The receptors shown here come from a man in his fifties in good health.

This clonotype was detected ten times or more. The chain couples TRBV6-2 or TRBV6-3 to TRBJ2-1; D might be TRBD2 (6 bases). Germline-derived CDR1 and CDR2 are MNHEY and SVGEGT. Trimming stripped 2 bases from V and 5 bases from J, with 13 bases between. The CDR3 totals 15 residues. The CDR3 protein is CASSYQVGGNNEQFF. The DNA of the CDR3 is TGTGCCAGCAGTTACCAAGTGGGAGGTAACAATGAGCAGTTCTTC.

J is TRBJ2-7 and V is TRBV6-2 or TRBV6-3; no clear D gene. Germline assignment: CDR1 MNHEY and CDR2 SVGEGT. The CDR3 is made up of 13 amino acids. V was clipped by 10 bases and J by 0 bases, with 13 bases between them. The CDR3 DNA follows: TGTGCCACAAGATCAGAATTCTCCTACGAGCAGTACTTC. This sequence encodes CATRSEFSYEQYF.

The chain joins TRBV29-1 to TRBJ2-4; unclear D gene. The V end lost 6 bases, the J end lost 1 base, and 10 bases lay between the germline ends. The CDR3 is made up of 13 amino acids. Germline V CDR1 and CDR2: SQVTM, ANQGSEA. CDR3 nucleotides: TGCAGCGTCCCCGGTGTTGCCAAAAACATTCAGTACTTC. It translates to CSVPGVAKNIQYF.

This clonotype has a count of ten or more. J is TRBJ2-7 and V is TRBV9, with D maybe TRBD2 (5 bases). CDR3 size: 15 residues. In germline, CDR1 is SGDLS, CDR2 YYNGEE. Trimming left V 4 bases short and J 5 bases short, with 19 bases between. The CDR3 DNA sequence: TGTGCCAGCAGCCTAACGGGAAGCCTTTGGGACGAGCAGTACTTC. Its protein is CASSLTGSLWDEQYF.

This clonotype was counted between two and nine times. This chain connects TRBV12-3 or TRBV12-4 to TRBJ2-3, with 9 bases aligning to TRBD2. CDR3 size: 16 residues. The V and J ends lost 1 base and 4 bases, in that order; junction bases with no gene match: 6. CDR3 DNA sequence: TGTGCCAGCAGTTTAGTTAGCGGGAGATACTCAGATACGCAGTATTTT. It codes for CASSLVSGRYSDTQYF.

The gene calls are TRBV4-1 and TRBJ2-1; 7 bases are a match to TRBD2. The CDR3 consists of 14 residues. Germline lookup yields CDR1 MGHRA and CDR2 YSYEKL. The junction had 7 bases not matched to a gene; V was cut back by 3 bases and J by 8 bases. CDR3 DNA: TGCGCCAGCAGCCAGTGGGACTACGCCCATGAGCAGTTCTTC. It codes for CASSQWDYAHEQFF.

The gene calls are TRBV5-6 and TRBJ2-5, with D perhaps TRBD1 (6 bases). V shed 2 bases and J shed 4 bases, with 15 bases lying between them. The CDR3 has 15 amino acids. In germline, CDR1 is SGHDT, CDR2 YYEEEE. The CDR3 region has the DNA TGTGCCAGCAGCTTTGTTGACAGGAGATCAGAGACCCAGTACTTC. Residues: CASSFVDRRSETQYF.

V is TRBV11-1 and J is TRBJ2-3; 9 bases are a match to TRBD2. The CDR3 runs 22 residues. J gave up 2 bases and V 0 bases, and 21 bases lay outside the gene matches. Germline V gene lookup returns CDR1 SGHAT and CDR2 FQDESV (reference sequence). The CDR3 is CASSLALGLLAGGHPLTDTQYF. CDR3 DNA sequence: TGTGCCAGCAGCTTAGCGCTCGGTTTGTTGGCGGGGGGGCACCCCCTCACAGATACGCAGTATTTT.

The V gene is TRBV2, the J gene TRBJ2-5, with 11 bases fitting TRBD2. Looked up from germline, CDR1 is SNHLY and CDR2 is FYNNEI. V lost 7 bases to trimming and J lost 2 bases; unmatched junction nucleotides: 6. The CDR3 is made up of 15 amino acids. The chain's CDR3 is CASKGLAGPQETQYF. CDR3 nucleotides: TGTGCCAGCAAAGGACTAGCGGGTCCGCAAGAGACCCAGTACTTC.

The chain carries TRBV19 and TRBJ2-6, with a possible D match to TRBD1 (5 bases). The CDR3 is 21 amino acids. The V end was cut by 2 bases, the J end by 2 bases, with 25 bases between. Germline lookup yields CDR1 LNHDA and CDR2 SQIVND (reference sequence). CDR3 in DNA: TGTGCCAGTAGTATAATGTGGGGCGGCCCAAGCGCTCTGGCTGGGGCCAACGTCCTGACTTTC. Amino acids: CASSIMWGGPSALAGANVLTF. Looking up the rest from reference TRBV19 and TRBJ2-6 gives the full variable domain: DGGITQSPKYLFRKEGQNVTLSCEQNLNHDAMYWYRQDPGQGLRLIYYSQIVNDFQKGDIAEGYSVSREKKESFPLTVTSAQKNPTAFYLCASSIMWGGPSALAGANVLTFGAGSRLTVL.